A selection of T cell receptor beta chains follows, all from one sample in a study of control samples from healthy donors and cancer patients. Method: immunoSEQ multiplex PCR; TCRdb's copy keeps in-frame clones and lacks some. The top ten hold about 11% of the sample, which has 110,000 to 150,000 clones, roughly 92% seen once. The specimen was blood. The origin of the receptors is a young man in good health. Both conserved end residues are part of each CDR3. D genes are given only for firm matches. Size is stated for part of the rows, as once, few or many counts, or as a class when the clone is expanded.

cdr3_aa,cdr3_nt,d_call,j_call,v_call,clone_size,cdr3_length
CASGFTGTAFF,TGTGCTAGTGGTTTCACAGGGACGGCTTTCTTT,-,TRBJ1-1,TRBV12-5,-,11
CASSLGGRGNEQFF,TGTGCCAGCAGCTTAGGCGGGAGGGGCAATGAGCAGTTCTTC,TRBD2,TRBJ2-1,TRBV7-2,-,14
CAWRRGGSGSTDTQYF,TGTGCCTGGAGGAGGGGGGGGAGCGGGAGCACAGATACGCAGTATTTT,-,TRBJ2-3,TRBV30,-,16
CASRPTGYGYTF,TGTGCCAGCAGACCAACGGGCTATGGCTACACCTTC,-,TRBJ1-2,TRBV6-6,once,12
CSASFAGGNQPQHF,TGCAGTGCTAGTTTTGCAGGGGGCAATCAGCCCCAGCATTTT,-,TRBJ1-5,TRBV20-1,-,14
CASSLKKGNTIYF,TGTGCCAGCAGCTTGAAGAAAGGAAACACCATATATTTT,-,TRBJ1-3,TRBV7-2,once,13
CASDSTDTQYF,TGTGCCAGTGACAGCACAGATACGCAGTATTTT,-,TRBJ2-3,TRBV19,-,11
CATSSGNWAAGELFF,TGTGCCACCTCTAGCGGGAATTGGGCGGCCGGGGAGCTGTTTTTT,TRBD2,TRBJ2-2,TRBV27,-,15
CASSSGGLSYEQYF,TGTGCCAGCAGTTCCGGAGGTCTTTCCTACGAGCAGTACTTC,-,TRBJ2-7,TRBV28,-,14
CASRTQGSSEQYF,TGCGCCAGCAGAACCCAGGGGTCGAGCGAGCAGTACTTC,-,TRBJ2-7,TRBV4-1,once,13
CASPCGPYEQYF,TGCGCCAGCCCCTGCGGTCCCTACGAGCAGTACTTC,-,TRBJ2-7,TRBV10-1,-,12
CASRKDRGYEQYF,TGTGCCAGCAGAAAGGACAGGGGGTACGAGCAGTACTTC,TRBD1,TRBJ2-7,TRBV2,-,13
CASSEYDNYGYTF,TGTGCCAGCAGTGAATATGACAACTATGGCTACACCTTC,-,TRBJ1-2,TRBV6-1,many,13
CASSQGLGAAEAFF,TGTGCCAGCAGCCAAGGTTTGGGGGCTGCTGAAGCTTTCTTT,-,TRBJ1-1,TRBV3-1/TRBV3-2,-,14
CASADGASGTDTQYF,TGTGCCAGCGCAGATGGGGCTAGCGGCACAGATACGCAGTATTTT,-,TRBJ2-3,TRBV19,-,15
CASSESRTGLFSGYTF,TGTGCCAGCAGCGAGTCAAGGACAGGGTTGTTTTCTGGCTACACCTTC,TRBD1,TRBJ1-2,TRBV4-2,-,16
CASSSMPSSNQPQHF,TGTGCCAGCAGTTCCATGCCCAGTAGCAATCAGCCCCAGCATTTT,-,TRBJ1-5,TRBV28,-,15
CASSFGGGQSLFF,TGTGCCAGCAGCTTCGGTGGTGGGCAAAGCCTGTTTTTT,-,TRBJ1-4,TRBV7-8,-,13
CASSRQAGTSFPLHF,TGTGCCAGCAGCCGACAAGCCGGGACATCCTTCCCCCTCCACTTT,-,TRBJ1-6,TRBV7-3,-,15
CASTAGVSSYNEQFF,TGTGCCAGTACAGCGGGAGTAAGCTCCTACAATGAGCAGTTCTTC,TRBD2,TRBJ2-1,TRBV19,-,15
CASSEVGDRPYEQYF,TGTGCCAGCAGTGAAGTGGGGGACAGGCCCTACGAGCAGTACTTC,TRBD1,TRBJ2-7,TRBV2,-,15
CASSAILPGADPDTQYF,TGTGCCAGCAGCGCCATTTTACCCGGCGCCGATCCAGATACGCAGTATTTT,-,TRBJ2-3,TRBV2,-,17
CASSSNGYTF,TGTGCCAGCAGTTCCAATGGCTACACCTTC,-,TRBJ1-2,TRBV28,-,10
CASSYGSGANVLTF,TGTGCCAGCAGTTACGGCTCTGGGGCCAACGTCCTGACTTTC,-,TRBJ2-6,TRBV6-6,-,14
CASSLLKQALFEQYF,TGTGCCAGCAGCTTACTCAAACAGGCCCTCTTCGAGCAGTACTTC,-,TRBJ2-7,TRBV11-3,-,15
CASSLQGAFSYGYTF,TGTGCCAGCAGTTTACAGGGGGCCTTTAGTTATGGCTACACCTTC,TRBD1,TRBJ1-2,TRBV28,-,15
CASSNTGLNTEAFF,TGTGCCAGTAGTAATACAGGACTTAACACTGAAGCTTTCTTT,-,TRBJ1-1,TRBV19,-,14
CASSLVASPEAFF,TGTGCCAGCAGCTTAGTGGCATCCCCTGAAGCTTTCTTT,-,TRBJ1-1,TRBV7-9,-,13
CASGEVYNEQFF,TGCGCCAGCGGGGAAGTTTACAATGAGCAGTTCTTC,-,TRBJ2-1,TRBV10-2,-,12
CASSIGTGKNYNEQFF,TGTGCCAGTAGTATAGGAACAGGGAAGAACTACAATGAGCAGTTCTTC,-,TRBJ2-1,TRBV19,-,16
CATSRDGADEAFF,TGTGCCACCAGCAGAGATGGGGCAGATGAAGCTTTCTTT,-,TRBJ1-1,TRBV15,-,13
CAISEPLNTEAFF,TGTGCCATCAGTGAGCCGTTGAACACTGAAGCTTTCTTT,-,TRBJ1-1,TRBV10-3,-,13
CASSMGRLAKLEETQYF,TGTGCCAGTAGTATGGGTCGGCTAGCAAAACTCGAAGAGACCCAGTACTTC,-,TRBJ2-5,TRBV19,-,17
CASSSPYHGTPLHF,TGTGCCAGCAGTTCGCCTTATCATGGGACACCCCTCCACTTT,-,TRBJ1-6,TRBV28,once,14
CASSPETGGRGYTF,TGTGCCAGCAGTCCAGAGACAGGGGGGCGTGGCTACACCTTC,TRBD1,TRBJ1-2,TRBV25-1,-,14
CASSLLRDSGNTIYF,TGTGCCAGCAGCCTTCTACGGGACTCTGGAAACACCATATATTTT,-,TRBJ1-3,TRBV5-6,-,15
CATHSRNSGEAFF,TGTGCCACGCATTCGAGGAATTCAGGTGAAGCTTTCTTT,-,TRBJ1-1,TRBV6-6,-,13
CAWSTYVVNYGYTF,TGTGCCTGGAGCACTTACGTCGTTAACTATGGCTACACCTTC,-,TRBJ1-2,TRBV30,-,14
CASSLGPWNEQFF,TGTGCCAGCAGCTTAGGTCCGTGGAATGAGCAGTTCTTC,-,TRBJ2-1,TRBV7-9,-,13
CASSLTGESSPLHF,TGTGCCAGCAGCCTGACAGGGGAAAGTTCACCCCTCCACTTT,TRBD1,TRBJ1-6,TRBV25-1,-,14
CASRLEVGGYTF,TGTGCCAGCAGGCTTGAGGTTGGTGGCTACACCTTC,-,TRBJ1-2,TRBV4-2,-,12
CASSLIGLVPTDTQYF,TGTGCCAGCAGCTTAATCGGGCTAGTACCCACAGATACGCAGTATTTT,-,TRBJ2-3,TRBV7-6,-,16
CAWSNGGTGIKGELFF,TGTGCCTGGAGTAATGGGGGGACAGGAATTAAAGGGGAGCTGTTTTTT,TRBD1,TRBJ2-2,TRBV30,-,16
CASRGREKGQNEQFF,TGTGCCAGCAGGGGGCGGGAGAAAGGGCAGAATGAGCAGTTCTTC,TRBD2,TRBJ2-1,TRBV28,-,15
CASKAAGAPVDTQYF,TGTGCCAGTAAGGCGGCGGGAGCCCCCGTCGATACGCAGTATTTT,TRBD2,TRBJ2-3,TRBV27,-,15
CATSDPGLTTGELFF,TGTGCCACCAGTGACCCCGGACTGACCACCGGGGAGCTGTTTTTT,-,TRBJ2-2,TRBV24-1,few,15
CASSSTENTEAFF,TGTGCCAGCAGTTCTACAGAAAACACTGAAGCTTTCTTT,-,TRBJ1-1,TRBV6-2/TRBV6-3,-,13
CASGSGTVGYGYTF,TGTGCTAGTGGTTCCGGGACAGTGGGCTATGGCTACACCTTC,TRBD1,TRBJ1-2,TRBV12-5,once,14
CASRFDRLTSYEQYF,TGTGCCAGCAGATTCGACAGACTCACTTCCTACGAGCAGTACTTC,-,TRBJ2-7,TRBV2,-,15